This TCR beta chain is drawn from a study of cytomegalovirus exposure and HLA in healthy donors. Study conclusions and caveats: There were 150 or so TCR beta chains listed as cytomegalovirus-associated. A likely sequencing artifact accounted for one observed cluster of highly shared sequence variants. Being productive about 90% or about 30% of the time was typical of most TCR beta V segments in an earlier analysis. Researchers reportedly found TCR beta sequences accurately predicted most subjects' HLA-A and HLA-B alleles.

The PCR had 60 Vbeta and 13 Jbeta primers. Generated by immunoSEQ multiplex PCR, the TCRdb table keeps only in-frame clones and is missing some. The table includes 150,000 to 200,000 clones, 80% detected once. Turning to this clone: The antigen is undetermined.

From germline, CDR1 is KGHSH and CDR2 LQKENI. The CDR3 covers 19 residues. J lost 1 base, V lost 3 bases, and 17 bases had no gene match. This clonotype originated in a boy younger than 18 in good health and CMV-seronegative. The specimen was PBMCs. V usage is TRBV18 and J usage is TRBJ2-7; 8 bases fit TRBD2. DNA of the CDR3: TGTGCCAGCTCACCTCGAGGGGTTAGCGGGAAGTTAGGATCCTACGAGCAGTACTTC. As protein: CASSPRGVSGKLGSYEQYF.